This TCR beta chain emerged from a study of HIV-infected patients and healthy controls. General study points: Eight alpha and eight beta V genes differed significantly in mean usage between HIV-infected patients and controls.

This clonotype was seen repeatedly, ten times or more. No antigen is known for it. Antiretroviral therapy had run roughly three months, about 14 weeks, before follow-up blood collection. All unsorted peripheral T cells were captured because whole blood was used without fractionation. Alpha and beta constant-region primers primed reverse transcription of approximately 500 ng RNA. Alpha and beta chain libraries were made separately by chain-specific third strand synthesis with multiplexing indices. TCRdb used MiXCR to reprocess the 5' RACE reads, holding one entry per CDR3 protein. This table has thousands of distinct CDR3 sequences, about 9.3% appearing once. This TCR was recovered from an adult with HIV infection. The sample consisted of blood, taken during antiretroviral therapy.

The CDR3 DNA reads TGTGCCAGCAGTTACTCGATGGCCAGGGACGAGTCATTACACACAGATACGCAGTATTTT. Amino acids: CASSYSMARDESLHTDTQYF. This chain joins TRBV6-6 and TRBJ2-3, with D perhaps TRBD1 or TRBD2 (5 bases each). The CDR3 runs 20 residues. Trimming shortened V by 0 bases and J by 2 bases, and 24 bases separated the two germline ends. CDR1 is MNHNY, CDR2 SVGAGI, per germline (reference sequence).